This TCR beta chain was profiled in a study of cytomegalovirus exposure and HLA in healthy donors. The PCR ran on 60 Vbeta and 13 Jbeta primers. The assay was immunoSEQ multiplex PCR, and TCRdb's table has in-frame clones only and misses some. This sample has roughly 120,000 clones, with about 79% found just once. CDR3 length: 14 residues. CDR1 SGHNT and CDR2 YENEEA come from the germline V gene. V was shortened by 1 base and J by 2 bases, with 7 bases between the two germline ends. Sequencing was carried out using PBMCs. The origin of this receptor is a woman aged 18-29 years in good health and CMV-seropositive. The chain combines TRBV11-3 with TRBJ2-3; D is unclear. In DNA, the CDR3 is TGTGCCAGCAGCTTAGGAAGAGACACAGATACGCAGTATTTT. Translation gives CASSLGRDTDTQYF.